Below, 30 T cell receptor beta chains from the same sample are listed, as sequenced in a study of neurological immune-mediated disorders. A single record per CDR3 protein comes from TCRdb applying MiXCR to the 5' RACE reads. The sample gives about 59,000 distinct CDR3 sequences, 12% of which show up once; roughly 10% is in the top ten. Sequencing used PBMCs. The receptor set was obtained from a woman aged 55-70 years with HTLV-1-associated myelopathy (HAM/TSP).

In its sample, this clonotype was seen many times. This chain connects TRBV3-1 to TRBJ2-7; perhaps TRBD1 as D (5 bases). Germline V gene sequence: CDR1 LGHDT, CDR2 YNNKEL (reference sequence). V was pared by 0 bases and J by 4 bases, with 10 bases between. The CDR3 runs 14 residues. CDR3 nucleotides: TGTGCCAGCAGCCAAGACAGGGTGGGATACGAGCAGTACTTC. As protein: CASSQDRVGYEQYF.

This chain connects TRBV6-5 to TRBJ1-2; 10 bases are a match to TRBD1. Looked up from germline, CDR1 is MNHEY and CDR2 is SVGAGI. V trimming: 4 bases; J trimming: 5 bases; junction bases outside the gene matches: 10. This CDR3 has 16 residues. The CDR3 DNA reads TGTGCCAGCAGTTCGCTACCGGGACAGGGGAATTATGGCTACACCTTC. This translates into CASSSLPGQGNYGYTF.

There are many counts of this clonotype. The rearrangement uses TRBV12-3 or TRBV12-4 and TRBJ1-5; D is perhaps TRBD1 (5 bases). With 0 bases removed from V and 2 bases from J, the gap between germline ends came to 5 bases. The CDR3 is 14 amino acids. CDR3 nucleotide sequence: TGTGCCAGCAGTTTAGCCAGGGGCAATCAGCCCCAGCATTTT. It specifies CASSLARGNQPQHF.

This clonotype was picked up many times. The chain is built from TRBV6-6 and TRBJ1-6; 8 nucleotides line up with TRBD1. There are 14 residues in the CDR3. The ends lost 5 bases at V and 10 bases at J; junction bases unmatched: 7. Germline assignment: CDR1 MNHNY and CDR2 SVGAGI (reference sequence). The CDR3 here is CASSPRQGKSPLHF. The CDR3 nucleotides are TGTGCCAGCAGTCCGCGACAGGGGAAATCACCCCTCCACTTT.

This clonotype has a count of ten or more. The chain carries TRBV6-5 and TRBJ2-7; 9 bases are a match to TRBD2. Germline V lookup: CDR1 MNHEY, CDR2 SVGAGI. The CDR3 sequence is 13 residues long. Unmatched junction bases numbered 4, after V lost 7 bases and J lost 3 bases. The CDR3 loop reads CASKASGNYEQYF. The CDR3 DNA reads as TGTGCCAGCAAGGCTAGCGGGAACTACGAGCAGTACTTC.

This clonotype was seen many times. This chain's CDR3 is CASSQEGLASSYNEQFF. CDR3 nucleotides: TGCGCCAGCAGCCAAGAAGGACTAGCGAGCTCCTACAATGAGCAGTTCTTC. The chain carries TRBV4-1 and TRBJ2-1; 9 bases align to TRBD2. This CDR3 spans 17 amino acids. The ends lost 0 bases at V and 0 bases at J; junction bases unmatched: 3. In germline, CDR1 is MGHRA, CDR2 YSYEKL.

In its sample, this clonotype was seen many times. CDR3 loop: CATSVLAGVTDTQYF. The CDR3 DNA reads TGTGCCACCAGTGTTCTAGCGGGAGTCACAGATACGCAGTATTTT. The chain is built from TRBV24-1 and TRBJ2-3; 10 nucleotides line up with TRBD2. With V trimmed by 5 bases and J by 2 bases, 3 bases remained unmatched. The germline V gene encodes CDR1 KGHDR and CDR2 SFDVKD. This CDR3 region has 15 residues.

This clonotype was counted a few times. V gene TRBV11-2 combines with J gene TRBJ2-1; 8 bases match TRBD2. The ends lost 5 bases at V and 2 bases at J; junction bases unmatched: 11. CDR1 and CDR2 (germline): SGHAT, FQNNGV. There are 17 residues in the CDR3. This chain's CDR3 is CASSPSSGSRAYNEQFF. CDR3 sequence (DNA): TGTGCCAGCAGCCCCTCAAGCGGGAGTAGGGCCTACAATGAGCAGTTCTTC.

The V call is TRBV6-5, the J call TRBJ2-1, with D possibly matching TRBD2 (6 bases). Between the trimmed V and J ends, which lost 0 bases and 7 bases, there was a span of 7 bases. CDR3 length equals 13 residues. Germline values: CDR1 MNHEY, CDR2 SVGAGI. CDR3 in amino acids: CASSYSLANEQFF. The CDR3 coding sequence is TGTGCCAGCAGTTACTCTCTAGCGAATGAGCAGTTCTTC.

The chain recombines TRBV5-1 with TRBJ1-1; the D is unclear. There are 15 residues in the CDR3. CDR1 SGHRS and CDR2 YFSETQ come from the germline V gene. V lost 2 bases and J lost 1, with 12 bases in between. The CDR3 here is CASSFGRFGNTEAFF. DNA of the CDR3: TGCGCCAGCAGCTTTGGACGATTCGGGAACACTGAAGCTTTCTTT.

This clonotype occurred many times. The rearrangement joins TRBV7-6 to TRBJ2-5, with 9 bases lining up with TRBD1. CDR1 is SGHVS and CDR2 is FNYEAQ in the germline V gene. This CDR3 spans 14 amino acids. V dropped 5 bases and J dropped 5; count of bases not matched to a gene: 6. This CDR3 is CASSLDRGVETQYF. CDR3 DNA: TGTGCCAGCAGCCTGGACAGGGGAGTGGAGACCCAGTACTTC.

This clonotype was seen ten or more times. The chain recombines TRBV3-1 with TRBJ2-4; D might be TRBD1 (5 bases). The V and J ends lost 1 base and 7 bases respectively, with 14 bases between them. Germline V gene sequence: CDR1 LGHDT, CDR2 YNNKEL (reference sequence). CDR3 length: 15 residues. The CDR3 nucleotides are TGTGCCAGCAGCCAAGGTATAGGGGCGGTCAACATTCAGTACTTC. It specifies CASSQGIGAVNIQYF.

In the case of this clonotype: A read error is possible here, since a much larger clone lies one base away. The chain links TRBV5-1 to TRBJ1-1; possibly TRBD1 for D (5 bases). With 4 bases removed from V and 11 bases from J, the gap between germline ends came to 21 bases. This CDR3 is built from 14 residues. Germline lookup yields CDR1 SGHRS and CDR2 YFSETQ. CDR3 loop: CASSRSGDPVEAFF. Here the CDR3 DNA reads TGCGCCAGCAGCAGATCCGGGGACCCGGTGGAGGCTTTCTTT.

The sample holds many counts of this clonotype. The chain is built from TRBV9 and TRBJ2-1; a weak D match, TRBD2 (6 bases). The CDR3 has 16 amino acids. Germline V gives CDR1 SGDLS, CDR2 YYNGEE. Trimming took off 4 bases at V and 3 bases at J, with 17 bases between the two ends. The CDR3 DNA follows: TGTGCCAGCAGCTCCGCCGGGCTAGCGTACTACAATGAGCAGTTCTTC. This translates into CASSSAGLAYYNEQFF.

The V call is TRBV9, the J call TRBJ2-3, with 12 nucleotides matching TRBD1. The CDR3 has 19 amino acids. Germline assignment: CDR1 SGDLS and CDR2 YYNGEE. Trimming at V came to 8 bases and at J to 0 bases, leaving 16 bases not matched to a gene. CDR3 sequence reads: CARSHPGQGAYVSTDTQYF. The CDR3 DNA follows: TGTGCCAGAAGCCATCCGGGACAGGGGGCCTACGTTAGCACAGATACGCAGTATTTT.

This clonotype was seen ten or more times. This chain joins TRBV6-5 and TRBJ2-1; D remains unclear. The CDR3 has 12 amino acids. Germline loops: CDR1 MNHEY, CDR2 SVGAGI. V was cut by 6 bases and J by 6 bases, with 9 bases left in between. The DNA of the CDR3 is TGTGCCAGCAGGAGAGGTAGCAATGAGCAGTTCTTC. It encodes CASRRGSNEQFF.

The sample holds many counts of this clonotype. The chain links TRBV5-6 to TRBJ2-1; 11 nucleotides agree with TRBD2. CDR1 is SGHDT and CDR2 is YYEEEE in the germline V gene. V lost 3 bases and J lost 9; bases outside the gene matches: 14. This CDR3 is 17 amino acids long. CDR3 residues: CASSSANLAGGRVEQFF. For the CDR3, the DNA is TGTGCCAGCAGCTCCGCCAATTTAGCGGGAGGGCGGGTTGAGCAGTTCTTC.

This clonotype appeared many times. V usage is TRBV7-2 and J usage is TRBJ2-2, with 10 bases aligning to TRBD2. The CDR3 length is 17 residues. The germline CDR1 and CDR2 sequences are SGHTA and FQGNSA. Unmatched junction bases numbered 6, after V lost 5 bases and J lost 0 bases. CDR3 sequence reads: CASSLPGTSANTGELFF. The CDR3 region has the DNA TGTGCCAGCAGCCTACCTGGGACTAGCGCGAACACCGGGGAGCTGTTTTTT. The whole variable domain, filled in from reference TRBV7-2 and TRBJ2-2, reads GAGVSQSPSNKVTEKGKDVELRCDPISGHTALYWYRQSLGQGLEFLIYFQGNSAPDKSGLPSDRFSAERTGGSVSTLTIQRTQQEDSAVYLCASSLPGTSANTGELFFGEGSRLTVL.

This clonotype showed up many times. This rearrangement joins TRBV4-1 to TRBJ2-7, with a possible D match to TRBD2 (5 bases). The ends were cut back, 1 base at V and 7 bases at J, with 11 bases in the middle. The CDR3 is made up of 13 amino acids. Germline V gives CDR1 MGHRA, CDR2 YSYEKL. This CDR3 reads CASSQGSRTEQYF. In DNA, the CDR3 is TGCGCCAGCAGCCAAGGTTCCCGGACTGAGCAGTACTTC.

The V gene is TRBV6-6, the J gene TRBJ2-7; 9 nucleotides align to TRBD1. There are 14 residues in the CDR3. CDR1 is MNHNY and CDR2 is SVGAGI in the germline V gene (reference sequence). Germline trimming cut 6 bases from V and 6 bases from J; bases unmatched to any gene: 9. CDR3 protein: CASRQYRGLSEQYF. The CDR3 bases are TGTGCCAGCAGGCAGTACAGGGGGCTGAGCGAGCAGTACTTC.

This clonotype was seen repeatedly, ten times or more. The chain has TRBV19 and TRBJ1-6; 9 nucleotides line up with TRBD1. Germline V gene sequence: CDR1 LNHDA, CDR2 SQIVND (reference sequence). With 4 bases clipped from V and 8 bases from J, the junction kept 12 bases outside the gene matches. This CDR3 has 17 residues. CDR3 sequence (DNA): TGTGCCAGTAGTACTCTTCTCCTGGACAGGGGAGATTCACCCCTCCACTTT. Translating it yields CASSTLLLDRGDSPLHF.

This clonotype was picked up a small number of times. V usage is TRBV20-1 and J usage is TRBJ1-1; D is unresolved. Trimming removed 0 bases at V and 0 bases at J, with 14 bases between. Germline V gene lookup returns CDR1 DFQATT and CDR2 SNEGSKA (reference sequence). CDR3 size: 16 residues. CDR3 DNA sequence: TGCAGTGCTAGAGATCCATCGGGTCGAATGAACACTGAAGCTTTCTTT. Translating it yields CSARDPSGRMNTEAFF.

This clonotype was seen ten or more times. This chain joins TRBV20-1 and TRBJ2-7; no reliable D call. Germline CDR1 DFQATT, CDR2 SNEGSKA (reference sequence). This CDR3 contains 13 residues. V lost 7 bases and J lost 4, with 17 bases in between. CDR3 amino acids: CSEIKGILYEQYF. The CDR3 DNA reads TGCAGTGAAATCAAGGGTATTTTATACGAGCAGTACTTC.

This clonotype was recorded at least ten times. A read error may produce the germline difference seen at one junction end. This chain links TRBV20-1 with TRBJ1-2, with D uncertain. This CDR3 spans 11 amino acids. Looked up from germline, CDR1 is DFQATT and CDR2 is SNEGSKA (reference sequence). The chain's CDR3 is CSARSETAAAF. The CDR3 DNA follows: TGCAGTGCTAGATCCGAAACAGCTGCTGCCTTC.

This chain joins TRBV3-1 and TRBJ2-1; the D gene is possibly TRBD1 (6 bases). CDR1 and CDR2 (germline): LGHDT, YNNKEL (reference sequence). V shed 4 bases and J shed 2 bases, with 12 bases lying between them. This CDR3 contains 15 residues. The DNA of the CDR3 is TGTGCCAGCAGCCTTAGACAGGCTGCCTACAATGAGCAGTTCTTC. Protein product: CASSLRQAAYNEQFF.

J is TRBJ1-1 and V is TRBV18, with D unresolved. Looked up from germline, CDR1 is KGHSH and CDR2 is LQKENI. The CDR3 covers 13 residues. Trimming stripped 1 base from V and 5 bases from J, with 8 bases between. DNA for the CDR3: TGTGCCAGCTCACCACAGGGTAGGACTGAAGCTTTCTTT. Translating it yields CASSPQGRTEAFF.

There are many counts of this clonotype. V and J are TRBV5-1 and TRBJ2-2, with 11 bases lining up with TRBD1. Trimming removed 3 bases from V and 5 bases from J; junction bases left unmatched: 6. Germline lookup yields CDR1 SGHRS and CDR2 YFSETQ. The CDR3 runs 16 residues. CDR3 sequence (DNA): TGCGCCAGCAGCTCTGGACAGGGGGCGAGAACCGGGGAGCTGTTTTTT. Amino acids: CASSSGQGARTGELFF.

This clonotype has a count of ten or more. The DNA for the CDR3 is TGTGCCATCAGTGATCCCGCAGATACGCAGTATTTT. This gives the protein CAISDPADTQYF. The V call is TRBV10-3, the J call TRBJ2-3; the D is unclear. Germline V gives CDR1 ENHRY, CDR2 SYGVKD. This CDR3 region has 12 residues. The V end lost 3 bases, the J end lost 4 bases, and 5 bases lay between the germline ends.

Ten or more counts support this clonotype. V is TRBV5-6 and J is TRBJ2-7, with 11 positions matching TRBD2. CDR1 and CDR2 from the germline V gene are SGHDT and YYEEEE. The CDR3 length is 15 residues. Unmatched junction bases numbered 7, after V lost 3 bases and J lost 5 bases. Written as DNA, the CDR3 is TGTGCCAGCAGCTCTTTAGCGGGAGGGAGACACGAGCAGTACTTC. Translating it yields CASSSLAGGRHEQYF. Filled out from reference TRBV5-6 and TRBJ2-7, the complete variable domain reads DAGVTQSPTHLIKTRGQQVTLRCSPKSGHDTVSWYQQALGQGPQFIFQYYEEEERQRGNFPDRFSGHQFPNYSSELNVNALLLGDSALYLCASSSLAGGRHEQYFGPGTRLTVT.

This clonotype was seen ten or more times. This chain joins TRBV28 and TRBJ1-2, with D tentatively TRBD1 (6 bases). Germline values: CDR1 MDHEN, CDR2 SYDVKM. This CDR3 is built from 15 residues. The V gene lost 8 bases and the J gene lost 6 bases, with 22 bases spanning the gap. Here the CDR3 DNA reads TGTGCCAGCGGACTAGCGGGGGCTCAGGGAAATGGCTACACCTTC. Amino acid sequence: CASGLAGAQGNGYTF.